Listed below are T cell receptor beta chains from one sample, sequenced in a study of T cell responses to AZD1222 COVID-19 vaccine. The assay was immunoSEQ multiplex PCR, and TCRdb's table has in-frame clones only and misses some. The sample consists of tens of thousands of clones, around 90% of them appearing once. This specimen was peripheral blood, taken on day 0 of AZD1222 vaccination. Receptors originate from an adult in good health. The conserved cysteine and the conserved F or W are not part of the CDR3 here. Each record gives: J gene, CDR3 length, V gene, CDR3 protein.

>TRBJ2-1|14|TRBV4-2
ASSQDRSGYYNEQF
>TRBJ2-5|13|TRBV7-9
ASSRGFLVQETQY
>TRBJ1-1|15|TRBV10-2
ASSESFGRAKNREAF
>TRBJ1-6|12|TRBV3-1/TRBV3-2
ASSQSRGTTPLH
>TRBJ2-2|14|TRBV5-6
ASSPTGGPNTGELF
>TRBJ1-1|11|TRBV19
ASSIQGATEAF
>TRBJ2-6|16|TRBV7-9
ASSFSGGGYYAANVLT
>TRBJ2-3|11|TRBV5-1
ASRGVPEDTQY
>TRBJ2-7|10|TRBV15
ATGSGVDEQY
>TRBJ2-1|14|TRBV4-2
ASSQVLGGSGNEQF
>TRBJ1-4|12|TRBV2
ASSPGNGNEKLF
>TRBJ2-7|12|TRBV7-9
ASSLGQGIGEQY
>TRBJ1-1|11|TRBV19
ASSIAPYTEAF
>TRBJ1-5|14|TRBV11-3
ASQIRERPSPQPQH
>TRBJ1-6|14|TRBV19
ASRPQGLPDGSPLH
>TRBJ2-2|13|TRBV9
ASSAGTGFTGELF
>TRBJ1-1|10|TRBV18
ASSPVDTEAF
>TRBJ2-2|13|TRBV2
ASRLMTGGTGELF
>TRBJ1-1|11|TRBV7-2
ASSQGVGTEAF
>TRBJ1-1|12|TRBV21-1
ASYGADKEIGAF
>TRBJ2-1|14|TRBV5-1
ASSLVDGLSYNEQF
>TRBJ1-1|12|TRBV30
AWSIGHMNTEAF
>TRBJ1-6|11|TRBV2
ASKRGLDSPLH